These 2 T cell receptor beta chains were sequenced from one sample in a study of blood T cell repertoires in COVID-19. Profiled with immunoSEQ multiplex PCR; TCRdb holds only in-frame clones, not every one. Of 90,000 to 110,000 clones detected, 65% to 90% appear once; the ten largest clones hold approximately 38%. Sample: peripheral blood. The source is an elderly man with acute or convalescent COVID-19.

The gene calls are TRBV6-5 and TRBJ2-5, with TRBD2 matching over 7 bases. The V segment lost 6 bases and the J segment 3 bases; nucleotides outside the gene matches: 10. Germline lookup yields CDR1 MNHEY and CDR2 SVGAGI. The CDR3 covers 15 residues. This CDR3 is CASRFSGLVEETQYF. CDR3 DNA: TGTGCCAGCAGATTTAGCGGGCTAGTAGAAGAGACCCAGTACTTC.

The rearrangement links TRBV18 to TRBJ2-1, with 9 positions matching TRBD2. Losses at the gene ends were 2 bases for V and 7 bases for J; bases not matched to a gene: 6. This CDR3 region has 15 residues. Looked up from germline, CDR1 is KGHSH and CDR2 is LQKENI. CDR3 residues: CASSPASGIRNEQFF. The DNA for the CDR3 is TGTGCCAGCTCACCAGCTAGCGGGATCCGGAATGAGCAGTTCTTC.